This T cell receptor beta chain was observed in a study of early stage breast cancer tumors. In germline, CDR1 is LNHDA, CDR2 SQIVND (reference sequence). V lost 6 bases and J lost 0, with 14 bases in between. CDR3 length: 15 amino acids. Comments on this clone: Its specificity is unknown.

TCRdb's table, derived via immunoSEQ multiplex PCR, lists solely in-frame clones and lacks some. The table includes around 30,000 clones, 55% to 75% detected once. Findings of the study overall: In about 90% of the 16 patients, blood comparison separated tumor from normal breast. Most shared enriched TCRB sequences were commonly generated ones.

Input material: blood. The gene calls are TRBV19 and TRBJ2-5; D remains unclear. The source of this sequence is a person aged 45 to 59 with breast cancer. The CDR3 sequence: CASRAPGRYQETQYF. CDR3 sequence (DNA): TGTGCCAGTAGGGCCCCCGGGCGGTACCAAGAGACCCAGTACTTC. Using reference TRBV19 and TRBJ2-5 for the parts outside the CDR3, the full variable domain is DGGITQSPKYLFRKEGQNVTLSCEQNLNHDAMYWYRQDPGQGLRLIYYSQIVNDFQKGDIAEGYSVSREKKESFPLTVTSAQKNPTAFYLCASRAPGRYQETQYFGPGTRLLVL.